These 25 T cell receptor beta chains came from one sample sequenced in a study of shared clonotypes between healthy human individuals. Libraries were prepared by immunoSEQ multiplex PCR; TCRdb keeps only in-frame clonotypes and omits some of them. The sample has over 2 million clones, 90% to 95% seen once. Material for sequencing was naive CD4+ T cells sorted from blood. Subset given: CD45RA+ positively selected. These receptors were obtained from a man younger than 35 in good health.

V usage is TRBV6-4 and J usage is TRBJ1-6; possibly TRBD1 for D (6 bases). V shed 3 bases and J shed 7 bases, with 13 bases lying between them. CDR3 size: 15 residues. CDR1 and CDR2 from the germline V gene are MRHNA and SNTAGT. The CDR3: CASSESWTANSPLHF. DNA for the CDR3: TGTGCCAGCAGTGAATCCTGGACAGCAAATTCACCCCTCCACTTT.

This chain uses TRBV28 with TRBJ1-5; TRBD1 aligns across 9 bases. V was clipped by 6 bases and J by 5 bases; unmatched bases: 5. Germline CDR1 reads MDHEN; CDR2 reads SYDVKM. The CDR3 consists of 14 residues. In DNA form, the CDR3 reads TGTGCCAGCAGCCCGGACAGGGGCCATCAGCCCCAGCATTTT. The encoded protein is CASSPDRGHQPQHF. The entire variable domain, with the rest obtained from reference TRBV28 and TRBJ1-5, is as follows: DVKVTQSSRYLVKRTGEKVFLECVQDMDHENMFWYRQDPGLGLRLIYFSYDVKMKEKGDIPEGYSVSREKKERFSLILESASTNQTSMYLCASSPDRGHQPQHFGDGTRLSIL.

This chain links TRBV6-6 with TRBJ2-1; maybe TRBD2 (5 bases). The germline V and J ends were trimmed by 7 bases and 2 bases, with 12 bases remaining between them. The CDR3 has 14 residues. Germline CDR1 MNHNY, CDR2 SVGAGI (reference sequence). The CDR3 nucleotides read TGTGCCAGCATGAGGGATGGACCCTACAATGAGCAGTTCTTC. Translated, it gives CASMRDGPYNEQFF.

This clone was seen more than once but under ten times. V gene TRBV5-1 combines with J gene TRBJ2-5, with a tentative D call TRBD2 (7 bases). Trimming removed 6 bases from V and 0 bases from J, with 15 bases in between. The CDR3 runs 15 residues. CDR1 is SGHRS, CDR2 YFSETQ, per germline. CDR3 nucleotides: TGCGCCAGCACCCCCGGGGGGCTATACCAAGAGACCCAGTACTTC. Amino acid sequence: CASTPGGLYQETQYF.

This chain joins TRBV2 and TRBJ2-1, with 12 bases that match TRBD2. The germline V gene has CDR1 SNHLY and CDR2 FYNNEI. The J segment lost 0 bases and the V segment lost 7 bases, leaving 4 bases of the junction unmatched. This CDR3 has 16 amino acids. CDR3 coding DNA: TGTGCCAGCAAACTAGCGGGGGGAAGCTCCTACAATGAGCAGTTCTTC. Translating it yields CASKLAGGSSYNEQFF.

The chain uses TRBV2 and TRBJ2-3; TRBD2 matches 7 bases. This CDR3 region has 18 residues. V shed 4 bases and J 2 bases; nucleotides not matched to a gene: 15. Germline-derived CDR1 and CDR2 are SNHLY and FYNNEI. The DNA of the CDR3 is TGTGCCAGCAGTGCGGCGGGAGCGGGGTTTATTCCCACAGATACGCAGTATTTT. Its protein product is CASSAAGAGFIPTDTQYF.

CDR3 region: CASSLMSSGGGSYEQYF. Written as DNA, the CDR3 is TGCGCCAGCAGCTTGATGTCTAGCGGAGGGGGGTCCTACGAGCAGTACTTC. The chain couples TRBV5-1 to TRBJ2-7; a weak D match, TRBD2 (7 bases). Trimming stripped 1 base from V and 1 base from J, with 18 bases between. Looked up from germline, CDR1 is SGHRS and CDR2 is YFSETQ. CDR3 length equals 17 residues. Drawing the rest from reference TRBV5-1 and TRBJ2-7, the complete variable domain is KAGVTQTPRYLIKTRGQQVTLSCSPISGHRSVSWYQQTPGQGLQFLFEYFSETQRNKGNFPGRFSGRQFSNSRSEMNVSTLELGDSALYLCASSLMSSGGGSYEQYFGPGTRLTVT.

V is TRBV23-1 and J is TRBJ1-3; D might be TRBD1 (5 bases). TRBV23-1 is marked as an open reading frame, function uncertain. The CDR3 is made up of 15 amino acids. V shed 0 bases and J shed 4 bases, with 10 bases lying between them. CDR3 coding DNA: TGCGCCAGCAGTCAATCGGGAGACAGCGGAAACACCATATATTTT. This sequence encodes CASSQSGDSGNTIYF.

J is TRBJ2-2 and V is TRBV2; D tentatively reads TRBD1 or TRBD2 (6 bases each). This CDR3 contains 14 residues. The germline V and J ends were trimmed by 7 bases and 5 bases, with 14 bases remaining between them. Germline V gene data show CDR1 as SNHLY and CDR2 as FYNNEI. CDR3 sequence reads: CASIETRGTGELFF. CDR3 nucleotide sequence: TGTGCCAGCATCGAGACTAGGGGGACCGGGGAGCTGTTTTTT.

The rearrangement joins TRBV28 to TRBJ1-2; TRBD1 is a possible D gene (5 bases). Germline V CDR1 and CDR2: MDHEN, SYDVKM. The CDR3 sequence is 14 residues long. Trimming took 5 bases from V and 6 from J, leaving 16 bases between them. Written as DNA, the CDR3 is TGTGCCAGCAGTCGGGCTGGAGGGGCCCATGGCTACACCTTC. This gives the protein CASSRAGGAHGYTF.

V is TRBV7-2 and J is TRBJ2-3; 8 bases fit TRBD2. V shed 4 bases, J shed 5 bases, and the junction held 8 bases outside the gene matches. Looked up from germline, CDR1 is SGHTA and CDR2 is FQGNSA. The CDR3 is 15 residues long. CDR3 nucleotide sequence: TGTGCCAGCAGCTCGAGCGGGGGAGTACTAGATACGCAGTATTTT. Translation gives CASSSSGGVLDTQYF. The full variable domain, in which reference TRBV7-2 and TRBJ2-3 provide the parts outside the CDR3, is GAGVSQSPSNKVTEKGKDVELRCDPISGHTALYWYRQSLGQGLEFLIYFQGNSAPDKSGLPSDRFSAERTGGSVSTLTIQRTQQEDSAVYLCASSSSGGVLDTQYFGPGTRLTVL.

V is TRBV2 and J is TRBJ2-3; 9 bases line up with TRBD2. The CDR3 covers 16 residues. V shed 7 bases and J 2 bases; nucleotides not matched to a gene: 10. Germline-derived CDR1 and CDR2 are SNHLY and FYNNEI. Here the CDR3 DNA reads TGTGCCAGCACCCCACCGACTAGCGGATACACAGATACGCAGTATTTT. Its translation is CASTPPTSGYTDTQYF.

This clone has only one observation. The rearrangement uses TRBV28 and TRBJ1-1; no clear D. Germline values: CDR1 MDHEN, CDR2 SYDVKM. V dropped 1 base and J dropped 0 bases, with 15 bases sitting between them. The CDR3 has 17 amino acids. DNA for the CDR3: TGTGCCAGCAGTTTATATAGTGGTGGCAGGCTGAACACTGAAGCTTTCTTT. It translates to CASSLYSGGRLNTEAFF.

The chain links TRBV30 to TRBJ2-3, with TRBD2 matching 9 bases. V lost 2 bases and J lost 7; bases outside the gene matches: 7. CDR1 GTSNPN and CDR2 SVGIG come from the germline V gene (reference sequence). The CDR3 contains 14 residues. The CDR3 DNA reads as TGTGCCTGGAGTCAGGGCGGGAGGGGGAATACGCAGTATTTT. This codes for CAWSQGGRGNTQYF.

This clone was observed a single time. CDR3 DNA sequence: TGTGCCAGCAGTTACTCGAAGCGGAGCTCCTACAATGAGCAGTTCTTC. Translation gives CASSYSKRSSYNEQFF. This chain connects TRBV6-5 to TRBJ2-1, with D possibly being TRBD2 (5 bases). Germline CDR1 reads MNHEY; CDR2 reads SVGAGI. The CDR3 is 16 residues long. With 0 bases removed from V and 0 bases from J, the gap between germline ends came to 9 bases.

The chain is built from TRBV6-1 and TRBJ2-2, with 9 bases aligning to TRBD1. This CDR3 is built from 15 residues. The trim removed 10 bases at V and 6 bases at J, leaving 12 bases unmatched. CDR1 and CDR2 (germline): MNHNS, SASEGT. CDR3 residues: CAIQPGTGPSGELFF. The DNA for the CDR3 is TGTGCCATCCAACCCGGGACAGGGCCCTCCGGGGAGCTGTTTTTT.

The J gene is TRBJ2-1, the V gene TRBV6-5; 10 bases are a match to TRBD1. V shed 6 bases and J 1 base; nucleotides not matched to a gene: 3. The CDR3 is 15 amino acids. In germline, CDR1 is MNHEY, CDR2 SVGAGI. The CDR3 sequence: CASSQDRGSYNEQFF. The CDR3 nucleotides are TGTGCCAGCAGCCAGGACAGGGGGTCCTACAATGAGCAGTTCTTC.

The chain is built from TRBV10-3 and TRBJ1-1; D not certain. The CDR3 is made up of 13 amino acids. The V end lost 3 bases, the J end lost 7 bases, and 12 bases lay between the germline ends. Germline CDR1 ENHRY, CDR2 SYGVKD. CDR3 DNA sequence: TGTGCCATCAGTGACCCCGACATCTTTGAAGCTTTCTTT. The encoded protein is CAISDPDIFEAFF.

DNA of the CDR3: TGTGCCAGCAGCGGAACAGGGGCCCGCCTCTCCTACGAGCAGTACTTC. It codes for CASSGTGARLSYEQYF. The chain employs TRBV7-2 and TRBJ2-7, with 7 bases that match TRBD1. Germline-derived CDR1 and CDR2 are SGHTA and FQGNSA. CDR3 size: 16 residues. With 5 bases clipped from V and 0 bases from J, the junction kept 10 bases outside the gene matches.

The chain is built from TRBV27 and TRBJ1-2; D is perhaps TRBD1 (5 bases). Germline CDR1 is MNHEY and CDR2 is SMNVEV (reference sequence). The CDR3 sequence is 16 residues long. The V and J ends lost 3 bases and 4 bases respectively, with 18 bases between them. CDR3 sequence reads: CASSFLRAQGPYGYTF. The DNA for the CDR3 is TGTGCCAGCAGTTTTCTTCGGGCCCAGGGTCCCTATGGCTACACCTTC.

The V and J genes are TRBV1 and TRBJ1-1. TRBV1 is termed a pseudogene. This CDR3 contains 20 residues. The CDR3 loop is CTSSQDSTVPRRLTDTEAFF. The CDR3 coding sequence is TGCACCAGCAGCCAAGACTCGACGGTTCCGCGACGCCTGACGGACACTGAAGCTTTCTTT.

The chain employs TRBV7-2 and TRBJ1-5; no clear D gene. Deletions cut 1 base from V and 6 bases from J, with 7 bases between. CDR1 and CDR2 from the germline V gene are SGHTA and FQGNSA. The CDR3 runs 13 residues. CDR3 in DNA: TGTGCCAGCAGCTTAGAAGAGGGTCAGCCCCAGCATTTT. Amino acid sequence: CASSLEEGQPQHF. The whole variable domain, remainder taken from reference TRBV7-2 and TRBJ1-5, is GAGVSQSPSNKVTEKGKDVELRCDPISGHTALYWYRQSLGQGLEFLIYFQGNSAPDKSGLPSDRFSAERTGGSVSTLTIQRTQQEDSAVYLCASSLEEGQPQHFGDGTRLSIL.

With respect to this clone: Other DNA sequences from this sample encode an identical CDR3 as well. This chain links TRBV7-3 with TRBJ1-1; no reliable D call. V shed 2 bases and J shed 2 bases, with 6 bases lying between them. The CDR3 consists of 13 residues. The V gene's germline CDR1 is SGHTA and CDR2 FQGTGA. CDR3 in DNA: TGTGCCAGCAGCTTAGGCAGTAACACTGAAGCTTTCTTT. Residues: CASSLGSNTEAFF.

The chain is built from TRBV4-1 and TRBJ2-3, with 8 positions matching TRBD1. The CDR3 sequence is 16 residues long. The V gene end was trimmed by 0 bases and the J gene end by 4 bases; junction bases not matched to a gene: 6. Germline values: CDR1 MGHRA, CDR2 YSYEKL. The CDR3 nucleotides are TGCGCCAGCAGCCAAGATGGACAGGGTAGGGCAGATACGCAGTATTTT. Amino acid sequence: CASSQDGQGRADTQYF.

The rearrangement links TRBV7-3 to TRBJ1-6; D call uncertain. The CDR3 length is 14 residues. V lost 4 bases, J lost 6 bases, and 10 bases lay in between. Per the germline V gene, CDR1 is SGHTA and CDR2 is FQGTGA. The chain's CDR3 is CASSSGNSNSPLHF. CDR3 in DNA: TGTGCCAGCAGCTCAGGAAATAGTAATTCACCCCTCCACTTT.